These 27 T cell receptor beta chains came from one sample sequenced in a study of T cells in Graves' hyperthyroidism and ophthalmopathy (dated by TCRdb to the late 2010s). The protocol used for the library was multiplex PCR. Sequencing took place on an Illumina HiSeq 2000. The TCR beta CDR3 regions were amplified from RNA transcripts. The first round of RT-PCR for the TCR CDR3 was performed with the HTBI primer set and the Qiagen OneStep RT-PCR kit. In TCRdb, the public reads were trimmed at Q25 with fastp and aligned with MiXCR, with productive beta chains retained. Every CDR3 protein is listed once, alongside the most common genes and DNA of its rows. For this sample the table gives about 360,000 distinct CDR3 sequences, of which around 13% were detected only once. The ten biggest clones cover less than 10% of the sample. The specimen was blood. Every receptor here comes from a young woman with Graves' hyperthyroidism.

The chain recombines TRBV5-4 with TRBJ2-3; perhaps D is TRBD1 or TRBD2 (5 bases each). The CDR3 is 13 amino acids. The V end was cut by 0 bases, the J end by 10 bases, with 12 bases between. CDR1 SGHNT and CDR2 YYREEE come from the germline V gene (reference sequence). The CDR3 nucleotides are TGTGCCAGCAGCTTGGTAGGGCAGGGAGCGCAGTATTTT. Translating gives CASSLVGQGAQYF.

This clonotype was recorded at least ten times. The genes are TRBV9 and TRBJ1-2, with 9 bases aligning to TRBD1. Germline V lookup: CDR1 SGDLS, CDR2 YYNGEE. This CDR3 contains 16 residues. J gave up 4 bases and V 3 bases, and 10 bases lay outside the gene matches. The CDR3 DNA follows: TGTGCCAGCAGCGCAAAAACAGGGGGCGAATTCTATGGCTACACCTTC. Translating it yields CASSAKTGGEFYGYTF.

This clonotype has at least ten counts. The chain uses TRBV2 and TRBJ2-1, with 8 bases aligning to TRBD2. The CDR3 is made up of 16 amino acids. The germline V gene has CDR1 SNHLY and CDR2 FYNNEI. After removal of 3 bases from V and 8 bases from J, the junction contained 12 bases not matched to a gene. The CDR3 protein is CASSDSLTGGPHEQFF. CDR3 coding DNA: TGTGCCAGCAGTGATTCCCTCACGGGAGGGCCACATGAGCAGTTCTTC.

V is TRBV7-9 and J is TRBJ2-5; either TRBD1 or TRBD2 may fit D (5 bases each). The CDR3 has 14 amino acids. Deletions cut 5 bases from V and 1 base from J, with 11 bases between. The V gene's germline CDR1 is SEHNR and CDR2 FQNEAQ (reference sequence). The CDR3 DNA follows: TGTGCCAGCAGCCACCCCGGGGCCCAAGAGACCCAGTACTTC. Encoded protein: CASSHPGAQETQYF.

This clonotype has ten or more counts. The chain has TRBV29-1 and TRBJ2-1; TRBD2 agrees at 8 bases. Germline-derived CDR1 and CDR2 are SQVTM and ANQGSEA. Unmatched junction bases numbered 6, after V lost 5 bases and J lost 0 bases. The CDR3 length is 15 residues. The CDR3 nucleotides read TGCAGCGTTTCGTCGGGGGGGAGCTCCTACAATGAGCAGTTCTTC. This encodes CSVSSGGSSYNEQFF.

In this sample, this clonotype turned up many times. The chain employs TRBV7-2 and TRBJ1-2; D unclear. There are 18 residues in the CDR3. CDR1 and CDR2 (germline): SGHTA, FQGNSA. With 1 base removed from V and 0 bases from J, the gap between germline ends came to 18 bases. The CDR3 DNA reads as TGTGCCAGCAGCTTAGTAGTACAGAGATTCACCTCTAACTATGGCTACACCTTC. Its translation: CASSLVVQRFTSNYGYTF.

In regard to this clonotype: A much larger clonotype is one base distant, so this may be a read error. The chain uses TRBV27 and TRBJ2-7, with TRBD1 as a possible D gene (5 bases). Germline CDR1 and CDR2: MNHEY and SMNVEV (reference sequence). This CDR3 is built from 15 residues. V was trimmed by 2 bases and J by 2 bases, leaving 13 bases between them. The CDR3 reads CASSLIGAEPYEQYF. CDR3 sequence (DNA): TGTGCCAGCAGTTTAATAGGGGCAGAACCCTACGAGCAGTACTTC.

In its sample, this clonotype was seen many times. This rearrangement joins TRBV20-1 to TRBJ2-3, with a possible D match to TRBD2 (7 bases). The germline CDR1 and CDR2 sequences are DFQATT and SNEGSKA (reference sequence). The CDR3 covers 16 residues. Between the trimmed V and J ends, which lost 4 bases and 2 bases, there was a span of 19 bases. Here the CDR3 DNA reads TGCAGTGCTACAGGTGGAGGGGGAGGGTACACAGATACGCAGTATTTT. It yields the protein CSATGGGGGYTDTQYF.

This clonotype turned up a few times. The CDR3 region is CASSELSSGRYEQFF. The DNA for the CDR3 is TGTGCCAGCAGTGAGTTATCCTCAGGCAGGTATGAGCAGTTCTTC. The V call is TRBV6-1, the J call TRBJ2-1; D is undetermined. CDR1 is MNHNS, CDR2 SASEGT, per germline. CDR3 length: 15 residues. Between the trimmed V and J ends, which lost 3 bases and 8 bases, there was a span of 17 bases.

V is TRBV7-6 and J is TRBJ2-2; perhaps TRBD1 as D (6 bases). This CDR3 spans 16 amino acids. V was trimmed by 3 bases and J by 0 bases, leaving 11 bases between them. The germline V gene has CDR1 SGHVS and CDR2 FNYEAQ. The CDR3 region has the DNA TGTGCCAGCAGCTTCCAGGACAGCGCGAACACCGGGGAGCTGTTTTTT. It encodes CASSFQDSANTGELFF.

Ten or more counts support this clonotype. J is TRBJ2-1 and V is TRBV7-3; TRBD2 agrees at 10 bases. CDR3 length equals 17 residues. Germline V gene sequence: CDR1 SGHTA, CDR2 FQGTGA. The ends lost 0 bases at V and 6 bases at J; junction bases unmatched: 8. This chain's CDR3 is CASSLTLAGDLVNEQFF. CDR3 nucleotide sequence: TGTGCCAGCAGCTTAACGCTAGCGGGAGATTTGGTCAATGAGCAGTTCTTC.

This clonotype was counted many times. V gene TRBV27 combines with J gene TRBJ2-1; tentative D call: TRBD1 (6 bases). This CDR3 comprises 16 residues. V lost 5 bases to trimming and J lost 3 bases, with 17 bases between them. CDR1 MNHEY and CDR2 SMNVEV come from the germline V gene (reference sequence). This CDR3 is CASSQGHLTYYNEQFF. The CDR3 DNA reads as TGTGCCAGCAGTCAGGGACATCTCACCTACTACAATGAGCAGTTCTTC.

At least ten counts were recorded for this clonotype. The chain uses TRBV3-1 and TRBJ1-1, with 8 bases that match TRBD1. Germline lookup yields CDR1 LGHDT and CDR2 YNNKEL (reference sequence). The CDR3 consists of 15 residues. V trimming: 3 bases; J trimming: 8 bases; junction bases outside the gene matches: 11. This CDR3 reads CASSQVVWGQAEAFF. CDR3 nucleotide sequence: TGTGCCAGCAGCCAGGTAGTGTGGGGACAGGCGGAAGCTTTCTTT. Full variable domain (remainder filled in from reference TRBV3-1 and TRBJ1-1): DTAVSQTPKYLVTQMGNDKSIKCEQNLGHDTMYWYKQDSKKFLKIMFSYNNKELIINETVPNRFSPKSPDKAHLNLHINSLELGDSAVYFCASSQVVWGQAEAFFGQGTRLTVV.

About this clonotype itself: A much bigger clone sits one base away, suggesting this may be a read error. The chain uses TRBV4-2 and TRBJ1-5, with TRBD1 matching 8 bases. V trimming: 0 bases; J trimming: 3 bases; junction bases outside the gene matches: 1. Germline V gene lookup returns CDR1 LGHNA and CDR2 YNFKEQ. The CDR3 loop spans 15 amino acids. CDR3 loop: CASSQEGQVNQPQHF. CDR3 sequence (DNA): TGTGCCAGCAGCCAAGAGGGACAGGTCAATCAGCCCCAGCATTTT.

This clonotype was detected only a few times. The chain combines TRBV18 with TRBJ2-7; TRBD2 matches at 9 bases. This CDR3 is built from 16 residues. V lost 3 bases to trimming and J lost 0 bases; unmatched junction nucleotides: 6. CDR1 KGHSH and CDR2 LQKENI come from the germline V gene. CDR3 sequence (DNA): TGTGCCAGCTCACCTCGCCAGCGGGGGGCCTCCTACGAGCAGTACTTC. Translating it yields CASSPRQRGASYEQYF.

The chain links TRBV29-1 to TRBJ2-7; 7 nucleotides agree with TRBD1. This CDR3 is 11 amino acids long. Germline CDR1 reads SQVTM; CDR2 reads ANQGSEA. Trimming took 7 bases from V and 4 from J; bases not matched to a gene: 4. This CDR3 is CSAGTAYEQYF. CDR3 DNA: TGCAGCGCGGGGACAGCTTACGAGCAGTACTTC.

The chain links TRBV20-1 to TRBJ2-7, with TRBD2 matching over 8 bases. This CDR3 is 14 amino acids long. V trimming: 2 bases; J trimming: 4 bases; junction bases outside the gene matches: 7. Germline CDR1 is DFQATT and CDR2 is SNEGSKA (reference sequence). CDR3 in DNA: TGCAGTGCTAGATCGTCTAGCGGGTTGTACGAGCAGTACTTC. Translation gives CSARSSSGLYEQYF.

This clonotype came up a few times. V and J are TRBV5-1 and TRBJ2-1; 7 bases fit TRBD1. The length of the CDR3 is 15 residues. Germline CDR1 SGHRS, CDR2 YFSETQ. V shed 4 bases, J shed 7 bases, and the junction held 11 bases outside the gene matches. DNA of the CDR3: TGCGCCAGCAGCCCTAACCGACAGGGTGGGAATGAGCAGTTCTTC. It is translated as CASSPNRQGGNEQFF.

The DNA of the CDR3 is TGTGCCAGCAGGACGGGGACAGTCCCCCACACTGAAGCTTTCTTT. This gives the protein CASRTGTVPHTEAFF. The rearrangement uses TRBV6-2 or TRBV6-3 and TRBJ1-1, with 7 bases aligning to TRBD1. Germline V CDR1 and CDR2: MNHEY, SVGEGT. The CDR3 is made up of 15 amino acids. Losses at the gene ends were 6 bases for V and 3 bases for J; bases not matched to a gene: 10.

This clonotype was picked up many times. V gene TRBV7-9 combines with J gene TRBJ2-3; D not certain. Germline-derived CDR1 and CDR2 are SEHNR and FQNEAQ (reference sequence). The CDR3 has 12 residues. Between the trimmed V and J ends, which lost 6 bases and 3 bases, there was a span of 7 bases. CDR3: CASRRLTDTQYF. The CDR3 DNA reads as TGTGCCAGCAGGCGACTGACAGATACGCAGTATTTT.

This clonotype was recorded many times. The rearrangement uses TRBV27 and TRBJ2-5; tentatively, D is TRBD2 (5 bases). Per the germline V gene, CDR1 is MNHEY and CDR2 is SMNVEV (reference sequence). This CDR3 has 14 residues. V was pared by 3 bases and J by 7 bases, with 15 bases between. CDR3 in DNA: TGTGCCAGCAGTTTTCGATCTAGCCTCGGGACCCAGTACTTC. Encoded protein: CASSFRSSLGTQYF.

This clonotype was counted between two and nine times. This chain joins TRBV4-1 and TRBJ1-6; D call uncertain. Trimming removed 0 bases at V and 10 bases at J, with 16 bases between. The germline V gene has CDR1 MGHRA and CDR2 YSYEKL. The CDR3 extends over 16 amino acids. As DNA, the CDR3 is TGCGCCAGCAGCCAAGAGATGCCAAGGCGGTACTCACCCCTCCACTTT. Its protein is CASSQEMPRRYSPLHF.

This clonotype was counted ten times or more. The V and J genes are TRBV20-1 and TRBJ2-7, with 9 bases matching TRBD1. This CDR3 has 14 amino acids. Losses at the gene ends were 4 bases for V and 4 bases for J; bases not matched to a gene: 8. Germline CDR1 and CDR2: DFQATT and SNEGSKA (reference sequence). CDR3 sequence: CSAKVPGQGYEQYF. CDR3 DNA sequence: TGCAGTGCTAAAGTACCGGGACAGGGATACGAGCAGTACTTC.

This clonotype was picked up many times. CDR3 bases: TGCAGTGCTGACGGTATTTGGACCGGGGAGCTGTTTTTT. Translation gives CSADGIWTGELFF. The gene calls are TRBV20-1 and TRBJ2-2; D is uncertain. V lost 5 bases and J lost 5, with 12 bases in between. The germline CDR1 and CDR2 sequences are DFQATT and SNEGSKA (reference sequence). This CDR3 has 13 residues.

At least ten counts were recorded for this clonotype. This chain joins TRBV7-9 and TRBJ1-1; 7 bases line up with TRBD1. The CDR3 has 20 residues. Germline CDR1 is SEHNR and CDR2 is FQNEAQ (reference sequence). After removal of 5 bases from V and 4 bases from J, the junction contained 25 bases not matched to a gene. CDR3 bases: TGTGCCAGCAGCCTCCAGTTCAGGCAGGGGGACCAAAACGGTGGCACTGAAGCTTTCTTT. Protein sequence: CASSLQFRQGDQNGGTEAFF.

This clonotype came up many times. The CDR3 region has the DNA TGCAGCGTTGAAGGTGAATATAGCACTGAAGCTTTCTTT. It translates to CSVEGEYSTEAFF. V usage is TRBV29-1 and J usage is TRBJ1-1; no reliable D call. From germline, CDR1 is SQVTM and CDR2 ANQGSEA. CDR3 size: 13 residues. V lost 1 base, J lost 4 bases, and 10 bases lay in between.

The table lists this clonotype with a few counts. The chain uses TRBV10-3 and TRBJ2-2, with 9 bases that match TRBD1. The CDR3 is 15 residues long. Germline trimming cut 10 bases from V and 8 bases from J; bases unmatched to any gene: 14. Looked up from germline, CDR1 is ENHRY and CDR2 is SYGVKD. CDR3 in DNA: TGTGCCAAAACGGACAGGGGCGCAAAAGGGGGGGAGCTGTTTTTT. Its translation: CAKTDRGAKGGELFF.